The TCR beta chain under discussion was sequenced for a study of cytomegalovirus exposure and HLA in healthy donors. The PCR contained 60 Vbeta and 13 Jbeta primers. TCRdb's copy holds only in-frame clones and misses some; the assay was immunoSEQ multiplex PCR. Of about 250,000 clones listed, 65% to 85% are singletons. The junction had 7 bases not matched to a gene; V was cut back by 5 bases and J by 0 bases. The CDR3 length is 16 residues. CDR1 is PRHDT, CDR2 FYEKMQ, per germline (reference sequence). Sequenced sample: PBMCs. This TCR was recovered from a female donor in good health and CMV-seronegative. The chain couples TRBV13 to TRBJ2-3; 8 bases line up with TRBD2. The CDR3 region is CASSPRREESTDTQYF. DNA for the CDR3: TGTGCCAGCAGCCCCAGGCGGGAGGAAAGCACAGATACGCAGTATTTT.